This T cell receptor beta chain was profiled in a study of blood T cell repertoires in COVID-19. Looking at the study overall: The analysed material was cDNA or gDNA that came from T cells, B-cell-depleted T cells, or PBMCs.

The germline V gene has CDR1 SNHLY and CDR2 FYNNEI. This CDR3 contains 11 residues. J was trimmed by 3 bases and V by 7 bases; bases with no gene match: 0. Living in 24 US areas, the participants were between roughly 18 and 90 years of age. Donors were grouped by their self-reported clinical history. Assay used: immunoSEQ multiplex PCR; TCRdb lists only in-frame clones, some missing. The table has about 300,000 clones, approximately 90% seen once. Sequenced: PBMCs or T cells enriched from blood (not recorded which). This receptor was taken from a man younger than 40 who had recovered from COVID-19. The V call is TRBV2, the J call TRBJ2-7, with 7 nucleotides matching TRBD1. The chain's CDR3 is CASNRGYEQYF. In DNA, the CDR3 is TGTGCCAGCAACAGGGGCTACGAGCAGTACTTC.